The T cell receptor beta chain described here comes from a study of OX40 agonist ivuxolimab in advanced cancers. Assay used: immunoSEQ multiplex PCR; TCRdb lists only in-frame clones, some missing. The table has about 130,000 clones, approximately 94% seen once. This sequence was found in an adult with an advanced solid tumor such as melanoma, head and neck, liver or kidney cancer. The sequenced sample was CD4+ or CD8+ T cells sorted from blood, obtained in a trial of the OX40 agonist ivuxolimab.

In DNA form, the CDR3 reads TGTGCCAGCAGTGAATCGGAGTTTCTTTCACCCCTCCACTTT. Translated, it gives CASSESEFLSPLHF. This sequence joins TRBV25-1 and TRBJ1-6; D is undetermined. Germline V lookup: CDR1 MGHDK, CDR2 SYGVNS. Deletions cut 1 base from V and 9 bases from J, with 10 bases between. The CDR3 sequence is 14 residues long.